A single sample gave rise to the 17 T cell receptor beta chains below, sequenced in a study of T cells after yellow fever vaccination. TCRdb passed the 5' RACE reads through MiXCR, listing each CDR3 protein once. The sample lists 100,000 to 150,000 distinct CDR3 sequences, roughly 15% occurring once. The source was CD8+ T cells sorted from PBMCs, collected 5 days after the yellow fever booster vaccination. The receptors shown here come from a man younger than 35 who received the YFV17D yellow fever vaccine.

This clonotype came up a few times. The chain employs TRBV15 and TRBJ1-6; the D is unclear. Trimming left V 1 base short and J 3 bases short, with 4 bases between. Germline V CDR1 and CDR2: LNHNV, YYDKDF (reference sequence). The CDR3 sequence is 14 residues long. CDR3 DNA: TGTGCCACCAGCAGAGTGGTCTATAATTCACCCCTCCACTTT. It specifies CATSRVVYNSPLHF.

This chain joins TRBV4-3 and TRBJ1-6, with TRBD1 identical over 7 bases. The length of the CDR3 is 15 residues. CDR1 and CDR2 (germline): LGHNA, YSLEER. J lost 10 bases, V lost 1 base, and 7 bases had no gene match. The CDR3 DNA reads TGCGCCAGCAGCCAAGTCACAGGGGAAGGATCACCCCTCCACTTT. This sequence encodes CASSQVTGEGSPLHF.

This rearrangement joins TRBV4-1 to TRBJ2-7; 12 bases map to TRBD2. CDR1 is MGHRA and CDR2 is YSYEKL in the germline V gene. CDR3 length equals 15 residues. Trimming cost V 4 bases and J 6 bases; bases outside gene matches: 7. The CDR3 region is CASSPSGGAEGEQYF. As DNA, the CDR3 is TGCGCCAGCAGCCCTAGCGGGGGGGCCGAAGGCGAGCAGTACTTC.

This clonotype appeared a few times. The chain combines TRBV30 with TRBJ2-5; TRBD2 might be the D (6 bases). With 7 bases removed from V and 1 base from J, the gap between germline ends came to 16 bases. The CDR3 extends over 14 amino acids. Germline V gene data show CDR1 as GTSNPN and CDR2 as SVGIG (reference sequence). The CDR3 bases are TGTGCCTTGGACGGGGACTCCCCCCAAGAGACCCAGTACTTC. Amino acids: CALDGDSPQETQYF.

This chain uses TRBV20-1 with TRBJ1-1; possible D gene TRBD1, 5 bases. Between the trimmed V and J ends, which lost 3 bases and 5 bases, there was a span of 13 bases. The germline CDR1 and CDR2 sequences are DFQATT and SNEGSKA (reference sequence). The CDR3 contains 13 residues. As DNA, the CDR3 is TGCAGTGCTAGTCAGGGTCGAATGACTGAAGCTTTCTTT. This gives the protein CSASQGRMTEAFF.

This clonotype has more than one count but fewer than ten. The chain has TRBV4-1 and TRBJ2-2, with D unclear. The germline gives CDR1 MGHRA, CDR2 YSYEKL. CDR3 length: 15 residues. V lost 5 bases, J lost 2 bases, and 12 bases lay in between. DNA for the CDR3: TGCGCCAGCAGCTACCAGAACAGAAACACCGGGGAGCTGTTTTTT. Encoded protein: CASSYQNRNTGELFF.

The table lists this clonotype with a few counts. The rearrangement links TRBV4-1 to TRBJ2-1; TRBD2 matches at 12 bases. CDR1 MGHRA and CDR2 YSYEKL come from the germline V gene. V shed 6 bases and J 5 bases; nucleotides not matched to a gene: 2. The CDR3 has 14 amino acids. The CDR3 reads CASSRTSGDNEQFF. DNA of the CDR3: TGCGCCAGCAGTAGGACTAGCGGGGACAATGAGCAGTTCTTC.

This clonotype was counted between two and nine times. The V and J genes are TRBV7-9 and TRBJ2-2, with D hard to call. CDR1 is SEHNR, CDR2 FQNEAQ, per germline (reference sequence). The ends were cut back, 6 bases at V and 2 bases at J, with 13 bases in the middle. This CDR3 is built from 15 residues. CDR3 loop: CASRGYVTNTGELFF. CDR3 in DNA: TGTGCCAGCAGAGGGTACGTCACCAACACCGGGGAGCTGTTTTTT. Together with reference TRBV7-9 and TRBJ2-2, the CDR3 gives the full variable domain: DTGVSQNPRHKITKRGQNVTFRCDPISEHNRLYWYRQTLGQGPEFLTYFQNEAQLEKSRLLSDRFSAERPKGSFSTLEIQRTEQGDSAMYLCASRGYVTNTGELFFGEGSRLTVL.

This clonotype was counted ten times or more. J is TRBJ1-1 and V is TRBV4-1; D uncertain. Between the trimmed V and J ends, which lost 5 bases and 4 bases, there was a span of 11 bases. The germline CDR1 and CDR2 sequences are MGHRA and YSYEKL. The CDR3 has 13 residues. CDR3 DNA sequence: TGCGCCAGCAGCTCACGGGAGGTCACTGAAGCTTTCTTT. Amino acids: CASSSREVTEAFF.

The CDR3 DNA reads as TGCAGTGCTAGAGTCTTTCGGGGGGAAGAGACCCAGTACTTC. As protein: CSARVFRGEETQYF. V and J are TRBV20-1 and TRBJ2-5; 7 nucleotides match TRBD2. Trimming cost V 1 base and J 3 bases; bases outside gene matches: 5. This CDR3 contains 14 residues. Germline-derived CDR1 and CDR2 are DFQATT and SNEGSKA (reference sequence).

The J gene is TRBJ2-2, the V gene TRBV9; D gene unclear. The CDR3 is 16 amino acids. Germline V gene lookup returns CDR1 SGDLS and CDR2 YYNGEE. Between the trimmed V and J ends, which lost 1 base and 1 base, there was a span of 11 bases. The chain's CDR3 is CASSVPKDRNTGELFF. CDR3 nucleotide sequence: TGTGCCAGCAGCGTACCGAAGGATAGGAACACCGGGGAGCTGTTTTTT.

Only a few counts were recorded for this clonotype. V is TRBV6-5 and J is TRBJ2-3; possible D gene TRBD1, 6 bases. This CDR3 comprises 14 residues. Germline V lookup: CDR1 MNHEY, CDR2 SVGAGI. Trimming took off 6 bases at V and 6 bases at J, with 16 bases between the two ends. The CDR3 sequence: CASSPTGFMDTQYF. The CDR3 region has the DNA TGTGCCAGCAGCCCAACAGGGTTTATGGATACGCAGTATTTT.

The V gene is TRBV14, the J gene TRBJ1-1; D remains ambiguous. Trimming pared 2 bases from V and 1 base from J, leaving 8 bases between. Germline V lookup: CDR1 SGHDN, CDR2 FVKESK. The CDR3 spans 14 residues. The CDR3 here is CASSQKIGNTEAFF. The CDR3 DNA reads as TGTGCCAGCAGCCAAAAGATAGGGAACACTGAAGCTTTCTTT.

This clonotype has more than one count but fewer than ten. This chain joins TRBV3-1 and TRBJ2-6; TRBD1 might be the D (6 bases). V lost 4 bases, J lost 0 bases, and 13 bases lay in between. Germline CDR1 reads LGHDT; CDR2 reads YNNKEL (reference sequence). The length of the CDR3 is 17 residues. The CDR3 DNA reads TGTGCCAGCAGCCCCGGACAGTACAACTCTGGGGCCAACGTCCTGACTTTC. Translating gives CASSPGQYNSGANVLTF.

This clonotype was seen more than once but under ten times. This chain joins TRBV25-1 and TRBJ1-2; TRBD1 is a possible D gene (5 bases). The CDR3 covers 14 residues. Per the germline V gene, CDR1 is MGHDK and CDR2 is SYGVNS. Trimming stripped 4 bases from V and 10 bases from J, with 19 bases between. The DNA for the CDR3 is TGTGCCAGCAGTGTGTTATCTGGGGGTCTTGACTACACCTTC. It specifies CASSVLSGGLDYTF.

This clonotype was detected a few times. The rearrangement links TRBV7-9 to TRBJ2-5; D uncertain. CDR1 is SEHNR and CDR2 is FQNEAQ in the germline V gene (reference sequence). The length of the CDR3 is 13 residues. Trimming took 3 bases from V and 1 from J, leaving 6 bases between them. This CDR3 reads CASSFGSQETQYF. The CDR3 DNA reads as TGTGCCAGCAGCTTTGGCAGCCAAGAGACCCAGTACTTC.

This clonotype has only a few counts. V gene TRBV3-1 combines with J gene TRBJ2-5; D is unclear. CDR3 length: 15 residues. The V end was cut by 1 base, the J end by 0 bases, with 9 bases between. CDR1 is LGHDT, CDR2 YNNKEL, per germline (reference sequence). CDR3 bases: TGTGCCAGCAGCCAAGGCTCAGTGTACCAAGAGACCCAGTACTTC. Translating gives CASSQGSVYQETQYF.